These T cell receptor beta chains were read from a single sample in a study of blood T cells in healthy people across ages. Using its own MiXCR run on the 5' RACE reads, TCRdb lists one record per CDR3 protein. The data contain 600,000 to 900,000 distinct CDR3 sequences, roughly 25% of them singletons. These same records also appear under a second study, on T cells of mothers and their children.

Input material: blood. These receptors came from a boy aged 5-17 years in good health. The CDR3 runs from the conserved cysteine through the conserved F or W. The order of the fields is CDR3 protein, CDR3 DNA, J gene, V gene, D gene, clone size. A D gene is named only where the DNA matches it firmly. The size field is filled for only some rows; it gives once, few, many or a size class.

CASSFQGVDTEAFF,TGTGCCAGCAGTTTCCAGGGAGTGGACACTGAAGCTTTCTTT,TRBJ1-1,TRBV25-1,.,few
CASSQGAETYEQYF,TGCGCCAGCAGCCAAGGGGCTGAAACCTACGAGCAGTACTTC,TRBJ2-7,TRBV4-1,.,few
CSARAALGSEKLFF,TGCAGTGCTAGAGCGGCCCTAGGTAGTGAAAAACTGTTTTTT,TRBJ1-4,TRBV20-1,.,.
CSASPPTGHQPQHF,TGCAGTGCTAGCCCCCCGACAGGACATCAGCCCCAGCATTTT,TRBJ1-5,TRBV20-1,.,few
CASSVVGGRIAKNIQYF,TGTGCCAGCAGCGTAGTCGGAGGAAGGATAGCCAAAAACATTCAGTACTTC,TRBJ2-4,TRBV7-9,.,few
CASSLMPGTSGTKNTGELFF,TGTGCCAGCAGTTTAATGCCCGGGACTAGCGGTACGAAGAACACCGGGGAGCTGTTTTTT,TRBJ2-2,TRBV27,TRBD2,.
CASHWGQGGYTF,TGTGCCAGCCACTGGGGTCAGGGTGGCTACACCTTC,TRBJ1-2,TRBV6-5,.,.
CASSLASGHSYEQYF,TGCGCCAGCAGCTTGGCGAGCGGGCACTCCTACGAGCAGTACTTC,TRBJ2-7,TRBV5-1,.,once
CASSRLADKYNEQFF,TGTGCCAGCAGCCGGCTCGCGGACAAATACAATGAGCAGTTCTTC,TRBJ2-1,TRBV6-6,.,.
CASSVEGDHRNTIYF,TGTGCCAGCAGCGTAGAGGGGGACCACCGAAACACCATATATTTT,TRBJ1-3,TRBV9,.,.
CASSRSTGDCTF,TGCGCCAGCAGCCGATCGACAGGGGACTGCACCTTC,TRBJ1-2,TRBV4-1,TRBD1,few
CASSSGQGSSHYLRAVLRAEQYF,.,TRBJ2-7,TRBV2,.,.
CSTSSGTGIAQYF,TGCAGTACTAGTTCTGGGACAGGGATTGCGCAGTATTTT,TRBJ2-3,TRBV20-1,TRBD1,.
CASSLKLSGASSTDTQYF,TGTGCCAGCAGCTTAAAACTTTCGGGGGCCTCTAGCACAGATACGCAGTATTTT,TRBJ2-3,TRBV7-9,.,few
CSVTQHGETQYF,TGCAGCGTCACTCAACACGGGGAGACCCAGTACTTC,TRBJ2-5,TRBV29-1,.,few
CASSPNYGGLQETQYF,TGTGCCAGCTCACCAAACTACGGGGGACTCCAAGAGACCCAGTACTTC,TRBJ2-5,TRBV18,.,.
CASSQVPPWTETQYF,TGCGCCAGCAGCCAAGTTCCTCCGTGGACAGAGACCCAGTACTTC,TRBJ2-5,TRBV4-3,.,.
CASSPLRGARGTDTQYF,TGTGCCAGCAGTCCCCTTCGGGGGGCGCGTGGGACAGATACGCAGTATTTT,TRBJ2-3,TRBV28,.,few
CASSLGGSQVETQYF,TGTGCCAGCAGCTTGGGCGGCTCTCAGGTAGAGACCCAGTACTTC,TRBJ2-5,TRBV5-4,.,.
CAIQQGRDQPQHF,TGTGCCATCCAACAGGGTAGGGACCAGCCCCAGCATTTT,TRBJ1-5,TRBV6-6,.,few
CASRGTSGGFPTETQYF,TGTGCCAGCAGGGGGACTAGCGGGGGTTTTCCAACGGAGACCCAGTACTTC,TRBJ2-5,TRBV11-2,TRBD2,.
CSATRDRSSYEQYF,TGCAGTGCTACCCGGGACAGGAGCTCCTACGAGCAGTACTTC,TRBJ2-7,TRBV20-1,TRBD1,.
CASSEASVPYNEQFF,TGTGCCAGCAGTGAAGCGAGCGTCCCCTACAATGAGCAGTTCTTC,TRBJ2-1,TRBV2,.,.
CASKRDRHTDTQYF,TGTGCCAGCAAACGGGACAGGCACACAGATACGCAGTATTTT,TRBJ2-3,TRBV2,TRBD1,many
CASSALCTNEKLFF,TGTGCCAGCAGTGCTCTGTGCACTAATGAAAAACTGTTTTTT,TRBJ1-4,TRBV6-4,.,.
CASSLVDTQHF,TGTGCCAGCAGTTTAGTGGATACGCAGCATTTT,TRBJ1-5,TRBV12-3/TRBV12-4,.,few
CASSPTLAGGYNEQFF,TGTGCCAGCAGTCCTACACTAGCGGGCGGCTACAATGAGCAGTTCTTC,TRBJ2-1,TRBV11-2,TRBD2,.
CASSLAEPDTQYF,TGCGCCAGCAGCTTGGCCGAGCCAGATACGCAGTATTTT,TRBJ2-3,TRBV5-1,.,.
CASSPPGAGASTDTQYF,TGTGCCAGCTCACCACCTGGAGCGGGGGCTAGCACAGATACGCAGTATTTT,TRBJ2-3,TRBV18,TRBD2,few
CASSFAGGAIWAYEQYF,TGTGCCAGCAGTTTTGCAGGGGGCGCGATTTGGGCCTACGAGCAGTACTTC,TRBJ2-7,TRBV12-3/TRBV12-4,TRBD1,few
CASSKGLAGDQETQYF,TGTGCCAGTAGTAAAGGACTAGCGGGAGACCAAGAGACCCAGTACTTC,TRBJ2-5,TRBV19,TRBD2,few
CASSSSLAGGAPSHF,TGTGCCAGCAGCTCGTCCCTAGCGGGGGGCGCACCCAGTCACTTC,TRBJ2-7,TRBV7-6,TRBD2,.
CASSLFLDSTDTQYF,TGTGCCAGCAGTTTATTTTTAGATAGCACAGATACGCAGTATTTT,TRBJ2-3,TRBV12-3/TRBV12-4,.,.
CSARSPTGTDTQYF,TGCAGTGCTAGAAGCCCAACGGGAACAGATACGCAGTATTTT,TRBJ2-3,TRBV20-1,.,.
CASSLLEVQETQYF,TGCGCCAGCAGTCTCCTAGAGGTCCAAGAGACCCAGTACTTC,TRBJ2-5,TRBV5-1,.,few
CASRGQVGFPSTDTQHF,TGCGCCAGCAGAGGACAGGTAGGATTTCCGAGCACAGATACGCAGCATTTT,TRBJ1-5,TRBV4-1,TRBD1,.